A selection of T cell receptor beta chains follows, all from one sample in a study of blood T cell repertoires in COVID-19. Produced via immunoSEQ multiplex PCR; TCRdb's table is partial and in-frame only. The sample shows around 66,000 clones, around 87% of them seen only once. Material: peripheral blood. The origin of the receptors is a man in his sixties with acute or convalescent COVID-19. Both conserved end residues are trimmed from each CDR3.

v_gene: TRBV5-1
j_gene: TRBJ1-5
CDR3aa: ASRQGSNQPQH

v_gene: TRBV18
j_gene: TRBJ1-2
CDR3aa: ASSSKDRTASRDGYT

v_gene: TRBV14
j_gene: TRBJ1-5
CDR3aa: ASSQESHSNQPQH

v_gene: TRBV6-1
j_gene: TRBJ2-3
CDR3aa: ATAVGTGTDTQY

v_gene: TRBV2
j_gene: TRBJ1-2
CDR3aa: ASRGQGALLGYT

v_gene: TRBV6-5
j_gene: TRBJ1-4
CDR3aa: ASMDRGRNEKLF

v_gene: TRBV4-1
j_gene: TRBJ1-1
CDR3aa: ASSRERAMNTEAF

v_gene: TRBV19
j_gene: TRBJ2-2
CDR3aa: ASSIGAGALNTGELF

v_gene: TRBV2
j_gene: TRBJ2-2
CDR3aa: ASTASGNTGELF

v_gene: TRBV6-2/TRBV6-3
j_gene: TRBJ2-3
CDR3aa: ASSYSSGLATDTQY